Below, 21 T cell receptor beta chains from the same sample are listed, as sequenced in a study of blood T cell repertoires in COVID-19. Libraries were prepared by immunoSEQ multiplex PCR; TCRdb keeps only in-frame clonotypes and omits some of them. The table records about 200,000 clones, 86% of them present only once. The sequencing input was PBMCs or T cells enriched from blood (not recorded which). The receptor source for this set is a man between 35 and 55 years old with acute COVID-19.

This rearrangement joins TRBV28 to TRBJ1-4; a possible D gene is TRBD1 (6 bases). CDR1 is MDHEN, CDR2 SYDVKM, per germline. Between the trimmed V and J ends, which lost 8 bases and 0 bases, there was a span of 19 bases. This CDR3 spans 17 amino acids. CDR3 bases: TGTGCCAGCGGCGCGTCGGACAGTCCTTCAACTAATGAAAAACTGTTTTTT. It encodes CASGASDSPSTNEKLFF.

This rearrangement joins TRBV3-1 (or the pseudogene TRBV3-2) to TRBJ1-3, with 9 bases that match TRBD1. The germline gives CDR1 LGHDT, CDR2 YNNKEL (reference sequence). This CDR3 contains 17 residues. The junction had 8 bases not matched to a gene; V was cut back by 3 bases and J by 2 bases. CDR3 residues: CASSQRTGGFTGNTIYF. CDR3 nucleotides: TGTGCCAGCAGCCAGCGTACAGGGGGCTTCACTGGAAACACCATATATTTT.

The rearrangement links TRBV3-1 (or the pseudogene TRBV3-2) to TRBJ2-1, with D unresolved. CDR3 size: 11 residues. V dropped 4 bases and J dropped 6 bases, with 4 bases sitting between them. Germline V lookup: CDR1 LGHDT, CDR2 YNNKEL (reference sequence). The CDR3, as DNA: TGTGCCAGCAGCCGCAGCAATGAGCAGTTCTTC. Protein product: CASSRSNEQFF.

The chain links TRBV5-6 to TRBJ2-1; TRBD2 matches 11 bases. The CDR3 loop spans 15 amino acids. Germline CDR1 SGHDT, CDR2 YYEEEE. Trimming took 2 bases from V and 7 from J; bases not matched to a gene: 5. CDR3 in DNA: TGTGCCAGCAGCTTCGGTCTAGCGGGGGGTAATGAGCAGTTCTTC. Translating gives CASSFGLAGGNEQFF.

This clone was observed once. The CDR3 sequence: CASSIGVDGYTF. Written as DNA, the CDR3 is TGTGCCAGTAGTATAGGAGTCGATGGCTACACCTTC. The rearrangement joins TRBV19 to TRBJ1-2; D call uncertain. Germline CDR1 and CDR2: LNHDA and SQIVND (reference sequence). V shed 1 base and J shed 6 bases, with 6 bases lying between them. This CDR3 spans 12 amino acids.

The CDR3 reads CATSDTGGAGGSNEQFF. In DNA form, the CDR3 reads TGTGCCACCAGTGACACCGGGGGAGCGGGAGGATCCAATGAGCAGTTCTTC. The V gene is TRBV24-1, the J gene TRBJ2-1, with 9 bases fitting TRBD2. Germline-derived CDR1 and CDR2 are KGHDR and SFDVKD. Trimming at V came to 4 bases and at J to 6 bases, leaving 12 bases not matched to a gene. There are 17 residues in the CDR3.

J is TRBJ1-2 and V is TRBV4-2, with D maybe TRBD1 (5 bases). Germline V gene lookup returns CDR1 LGHNA and CDR2 YNFKEQ. The CDR3 has 14 residues. The ends were cut back, 4 bases at V and 11 bases at J, with 20 bases in the middle. CDR3 loop: CASSPGGVIADYTF. The CDR3 DNA follows: TGTGCCAGCAGCCCGGGGGGAGTCATCGCTGATTACACCTTC.

The genes are TRBV6-5 and TRBJ2-7; 7 bases line up with TRBD2. The germline gives CDR1 MNHEY, CDR2 SVGAGI. After removal of 0 bases from V and 2 bases from J, the junction contained 4 bases not matched to a gene. The CDR3 consists of 15 residues. Written as DNA, the CDR3 is TGTGCCAGCAGTTACTCGGGCGGGAGTGCCTACGAGCAGTACTTC. Translated: CASSYSGGSAYEQYF.

The CDR3 nucleotides are TGTGCCAGCAGTCATAGCGGCCAGCAGTTCTTC. The encoded protein is CASSHSGQQFF. The J gene is TRBJ2-1, the V gene TRBV6-5, with D possibly TRBD2 on 6 matching bases. CDR3 size: 11 residues. Germline-derived CDR1 and CDR2 are MNHEY and SVGAGI. Trimming shortened V by 5 bases and J by 11 bases, and 10 bases separated the two germline ends.

The gene calls are TRBV10-3 and TRBJ1-2; 7 nucleotides align to TRBD1. Per the germline V gene, CDR1 is ENHRY and CDR2 is SYGVKD. This CDR3 is 14 amino acids long. V trimming: 6 bases; J trimming: 3 bases; junction bases outside the gene matches: 7. The CDR3 coding sequence is TGTGCCATCAGCTTTCCCGGGACAGACTATGGCTACACCTTC. Protein sequence: CAISFPGTDYGYTF.

V is TRBV19 and J is TRBJ2-7; no reliable D call. Trimming pared 1 base from V and 3 bases from J, leaving 10 bases between. CDR1 and CDR2 from the germline V gene are LNHDA and SQIVND (reference sequence). CDR3 length equals 14 residues. In DNA, the CDR3 is TGTGCCAGTAGTATAGTGGCAGGTCGCTACGAGCAGTACTTC. This codes for CASSIVAGRYEQYF.

This clone was seen a handful of times. The J gene is TRBJ1-1, the V gene TRBV18, with a possible D match to TRBD1 (5 bases). Per germline, CDR1 KGHSH and CDR2 LQKENI. The CDR3 has 15 amino acids. Trimming removed 0 bases at V and 9 bases at J, with 17 bases between. CDR3 in amino acids: CASSPPNGRGGKAFF. The DNA of the CDR3 is TGTGCCAGCTCACCACCGAACGGCCGGGGGGGTAAAGCTTTCTTT.

The J gene is TRBJ1-1, the V gene TRBV19; 9 nucleotides agree with TRBD1. CDR3 length: 16 residues. Germline V CDR1 and CDR2: LNHDA, SQIVND (reference sequence). V gave up 5 bases and J gave up 2 bases; unmatched junction bases: 9. The CDR3 loop reads CASSRNRGRFNTEAFF. CDR3 DNA sequence: TGTGCCAGTAGTCGCAACAGGGGGCGCTTTAACACTGAAGCTTTCTTT.

The chain links TRBV5-8 to TRBJ1-5, with a weak D call TRBD1 (5 bases). Between the trimmed V and J ends, which lost 4 bases and 1 base, there was a span of 12 bases. The CDR3 totals 15 residues. Germline CDR1 SGHTS, CDR2 YDEGEE. The CDR3 sequence: CASSRLDRSNQPQHF. The CDR3 region has the DNA TGTGCCAGCAGCCGCCTAGACAGAAGCAATCAGCCCCAGCATTTT.

The CDR3 nucleotides are TGTGCCAGCAGCTCAGAGAGACTGCACTCCAGCACAGATACGCAGTATTTT. This codes for CASSSERLHSSTDTQYF. The chain has TRBV7-9 and TRBJ2-3; D is ambiguous. The CDR3 sequence is 17 residues long. V was shortened by 4 bases and J by 0 bases, with 17 bases between the two germline ends. Germline V lookup: CDR1 SEHNR, CDR2 FQNEAQ (reference sequence).

The J gene is TRBJ2-1, the V gene TRBV2; TRBD1 matches 8 bases. The V and J ends lost 11 bases and 5 bases, in that order; junction bases with no gene match: 8. The germline CDR1 and CDR2 sequences are SNHLY and FYNNEI. The CDR3 sequence is 13 residues long. The CDR3 DNA follows: TGTGCCGGTAGACAGGGGAGCAACAATGAGCAGTTCTTC. Its protein is CAGRQGSNNEQFF. Complete variable domain (other parts from reference TRBV2 and TRBJ2-1): EPEVTQTPSHQVTQMGQEVILRCVPISNHLYFYWYRQILGQKVEFLVSFYNNEISEKSEIFDDQFSVERPDGSNFTLKIRSTKLEDSAMYFCAGRQGSNNEQFFGPGTRLTVL.

The rearrangement uses TRBV20-1 and TRBJ1-5; D gene ambiguous. The CDR3 has 16 residues. V lost 3 bases, J lost 0 bases, and 15 bases lay in between. Germline lookup yields CDR1 DFQATT and CDR2 SNEGSKA (reference sequence). CDR3 loop: CSASAASLYSNQPQHF. CDR3 in DNA: TGCAGTGCTAGTGCTGCTTCACTTTATAGCAATCAGCCCCAGCATTTT.

The V gene is TRBV7-3, the J gene TRBJ2-3; 15 nucleotides match TRBD2. This CDR3 is 20 amino acids long. V gave up 1 base and J gave up 1 base; unmatched junction bases: 9. The germline CDR1 and CDR2 sequences are SGHTA and FQGTGA. The CDR3 protein is CASSLNPTGLAGGGTDTQYF. The DNA for the CDR3 is TGTGCCAGCAGCTTAAACCCCACGGGACTAGCGGGAGGAGGCACAGATACGCAGTATTTT.

This chain connects TRBV3-1 (or the pseudogene TRBV3-2) to TRBJ2-1, with 7 bases identical to TRBD2. CDR3 length: 14 residues. Per the germline V gene, CDR1 is LGHDT and CDR2 is YNNKEL (reference sequence). The V and J ends lost 6 bases and 4 bases, in that order; junction bases with no gene match: 6. The CDR3 is CASSDLAVYNEQFF. The CDR3 DNA reads TGTGCCAGCAGTGACCTAGCGGTTTACAATGAGCAGTTCTTC.

The rearrangement joins TRBV10-3 to TRBJ2-1; 14 bases are shared with TRBD2. The CDR3 is 16 amino acids. The junction had 8 bases not matched to a gene; V was cut back by 7 bases and J by 6 bases. The germline CDR1 and CDR2 sequences are ENHRY and SYGVKD. Written as DNA, the CDR3 is TGTGCCATCACCGGGACTAGCGGGAGCCCCTTCAATGAGCAGTTCTTC. Translation gives CAITGTSGSPFNEQFF.

This chain links TRBV3-1 (or the pseudogene TRBV3-2) with TRBJ2-3; perhaps TRBD1 as D (5 bases). With 1 base removed from V and 6 bases from J, the gap between germline ends came to 11 bases. The CDR3 extends over 14 amino acids. Germline V lookup: CDR1 LGHDT, CDR2 YNNKEL (reference sequence). The DNA of the CDR3 is TGTGCCAGCAGCCAAGTTCAGGGTCGCGATACGCAGTATTTT. This sequence encodes CASSQVQGRDTQYF.